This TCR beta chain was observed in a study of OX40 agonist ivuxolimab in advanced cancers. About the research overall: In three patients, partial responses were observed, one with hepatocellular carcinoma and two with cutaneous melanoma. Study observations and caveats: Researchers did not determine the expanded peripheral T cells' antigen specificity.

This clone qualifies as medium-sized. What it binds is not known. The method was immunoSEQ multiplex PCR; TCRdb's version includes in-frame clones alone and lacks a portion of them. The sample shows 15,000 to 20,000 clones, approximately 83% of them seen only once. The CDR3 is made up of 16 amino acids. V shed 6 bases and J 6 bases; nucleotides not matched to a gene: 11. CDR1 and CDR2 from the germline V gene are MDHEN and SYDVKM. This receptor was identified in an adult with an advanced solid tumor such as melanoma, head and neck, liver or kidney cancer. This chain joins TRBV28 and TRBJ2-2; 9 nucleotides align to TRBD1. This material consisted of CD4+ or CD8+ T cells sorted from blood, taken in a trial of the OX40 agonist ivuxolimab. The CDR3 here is CASRRQWTGVAGELFF. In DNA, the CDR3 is TGTGCCAGCAGACGCCAATGGACAGGGGTGGCCGGGGAGCTGTTTTTT.